A selection of T cell receptor beta chains follows, all from one sample in a study of blood T cell repertoires in COVID-19. Profiling relied on immunoSEQ multiplex PCR, and the TCRdb table lists in-frame clones only, not all of them. Seen here are 200,000 to 250,000 clones, around 84% observed once, and the top ten hold roughly 20%. Material for sequencing was peripheral blood. These receptors came from a woman of 80 years or more with active or convalescent COVID-19. Each CDR3 is given with its conserved first and last residue. D genes are given only for firm matches. The listing skips clone size in some rows; elsewhere it reads once, few, many or a size class.

>NA|NA|TRBV9|TRBJ2-1|15
CASSGRGFGVGEQFF
TGTGCCAGCAGCGGCAGGGGATTCGGGGTGGGTGAGCAGTTCTTC
>NA|NA|TRBV27|TRBJ2-5|16
CASNRAGAAPQETQYF
TGTGCCAGCAACAGGGCCGGGGCCGCTCCCCAAGAGACCCAGTACTTC
>NA|NA|TRBV30|TRBJ1-4|14
CACTPTGEGEKLFF
TGTGCCTGTACTCCAACGGGGGAGGGTGAAAAACTGTTTTTT
>TRBD1|NA|TRBV2|TRBJ2-7|16
CASIGTGRVGYYEQYF
TGTGCCAGCATTGGGACAGGCAGGGTGGGTTACTACGAGCAGTACTTC
>NA|NA|TRBV7-2|TRBJ1-4|15
CASSSKLGPNEKLFF
TGTGCCAGCAGCTCTAAATTGGGGCCTAATGAAAAACTGTTTTTT
>NA|NA|TRBV7-6|TRBJ2-1|15
CASSLERVRGNEQFF
TGTGCCAGCAGCTTAGAGAGGGTACGGGGCAATGAGCAGTTCTTC
>TRBD2|NA|TRBV2|TRBJ2-5|17
CASSETGLAGTQETQYF
TGTGCCAGCAGTGAAACGGGACTAGCGGGGACCCAAGAGACCCAGTACTTC
>TRBD1|NA|TRBV4-2|TRBJ1-6|17
CASSQGTGTMGNSPLHF
TGTGCCAGCAGCCAGGGGACAGGAACAATGGGGAATTCACCCCTCCACTTT
>TRBD1|NA|TRBV11-3|TRBJ1-6|14
CASSLNRGISPLHF
TGTGCCAGCAGCTTGAACAGGGGGATCTCACCCCTCCACTTT
>NA|many|TRBV3-1/TRBV3-2|TRBJ2-1|17
CASSQDPPGNPHNEQFF
TGTGCCAGCAGCCAAGACCCCCCCGGGAACCCCCACAATGAGCAGTTCTTC
>NA|many|TRBV10-3|TRBJ2-3|11
CATVSTDTQYF
TGTGCCACTGTAAGCACAGATACGCAGTATTTT